Listed here are 25 T cell receptor beta chains from one sample, sequenced in a study of shared clonotypes between healthy human individuals (dated by TCRdb to about 2020). Receptor libraries were prepared by the immunoSEQ multiplex PCR assay. TCRdb took over this immuneACCESS table, retaining in-frame rearrangements with V and J assigned. Such tables are incomplete; in checked studies, under half of the missing clones stem from an unresolved V gene, and the remainder is unexplained. In this sample the table shows approximately 2.5 million clones, over 85% of which occur a single time. The ten largest clones capture around 0.14% of the sample. The sequencing sample was made of naive CD4+ T cells sorted from blood. Explained via the paper, the cell subset or site label denotes: CD45RA+ positively selected. These receptors were obtained from a man younger than 30 in good health.

The rearrangement joins TRBV18 to TRBJ2-7; D not certain. The germline V gene encodes CDR1 KGHSH and CDR2 LQKENI. The germline V and J ends were trimmed by 2 bases and 2 bases, with 7 bases remaining between them. The length of the CDR3 is 13 residues. The CDR3 DNA sequence: TGTGCCAGCTCACCAGAGTCTCCCTACGAGCAGTACTTC. Amino acids: CASSPESPYEQYF.

This chain links TRBV10-3 with TRBJ1-2; TRBD1 matches 8 bases. The CDR3 runs to 13 residues. V was pared by 6 bases and J by 8 bases, with 8 bases of the junction left unmatched. From germline, CDR1 is ENHRY and CDR2 SYGVKD. For the CDR3, the DNA is TGTGCCATCAGCGCCGGACAGGGTCGAGGCTACACCTTC. Translation: CAISAGQGRGYTF.

The J gene is TRBJ2-7, the V gene TRBV10-3, with D unresolved. CDR1 and CDR2 (germline): ENHRY, SYGVKD. Trimming left V 6 bases short and J 4 bases short, with 10 bases between. CDR3 length: 12 amino acids. The CDR3 is CAIRGGAYEQYF. CDR3 coding DNA: TGTGCCATCAGAGGTGGTGCGTACGAGCAGTACTTC.

The gene calls are TRBV30 and TRBJ1-6, with no clear D. Germline lookup yields CDR1 GTSNPN and CDR2 SVGIG (reference sequence). Trimming took off 1 base at V and 1 base at J, with 8 bases between the two ends. The CDR3 length is 15 residues. The CDR3 loop reads CAWSAAVSYNSPLHF. Written as DNA, the CDR3 is TGTGCCTGGAGTGCGGCCGTATCCTATAATTCACCCCTCCACTTT.

This chain joins TRBV6-4 and TRBJ1-1, with D unclear. The V end lost 4 bases, the J end lost 1 base, and 7 bases lay between the germline ends. The germline V gene encodes CDR1 MRHNA and CDR2 SNTAGT. There are 13 residues in the CDR3. CDR3 sequence: CASSAQTNTEAFF. The CDR3 DNA follows: TGTGCCAGCAGTGCACAGACGAACACTGAAGCTTTCTTT.

This clone was seen just once. The rearrangement uses TRBV5-1 and TRBJ2-7, with TRBD2 matching over 14 bases. CDR1 is SGHRS, CDR2 YFSETQ, per germline. This CDR3 has 15 amino acids. V gave up 4 bases and J gave up 3 bases; unmatched junction bases: 3. This CDR3 reads CASSRGTSGGYEQYF. CDR3 nucleotide sequence: TGCGCCAGCAGCAGGGGGACTAGCGGGGGCTACGAGCAGTACTTC.

This chain links TRBV28 with TRBJ1-1; the D gene is possibly TRBD1 (6 bases). This CDR3 has 14 amino acids. The V end was cut by 6 bases, the J end by 4 bases, with 15 bases between. Germline V lookup: CDR1 MDHEN, CDR2 SYDVKM. The CDR3 coding sequence is TGTGCCAGCAGGCTACAGGGCCTAACCACTGAAGCTTTCTTT. It yields the protein CASRLQGLTTEAFF.

The chain is built from TRBV5-4 and TRBJ2-3; D is unclear. This CDR3 contains 15 residues. Trimming left V 2 bases short and J 3 bases short, with 13 bases between. Germline V CDR1 and CDR2: SGHNT, YYREEE (reference sequence). The CDR3, as DNA: TGTGCCAGCAGCTTCCGAGAGCCGTCAACAGATACGCAGTATTTT. This codes for CASSFREPSTDTQYF.

The J gene is TRBJ2-1, the V gene TRBV18; maybe TRBD1 (5 bases). The CDR3 is 15 residues long. The germline gives CDR1 KGHSH, CDR2 LQKENI. V was pared by 2 bases and J by 8 bases, with 16 bases between. CDR3 in amino acids: CASSPWVVGDDEQFF. The CDR3 bases are TGTGCCAGCTCACCATGGGTGGTAGGGGATGATGAGCAGTTCTTC.

This clone was seen a single time. The sample has other DNA sequences that encode this CDR3 too. The chain joins TRBV5-4 to TRBJ2-3, with 11 bases that match TRBD2. The junction had 2 bases not matched to a gene; V was cut back by 1 base and J by 1 base. The CDR3 loop spans 16 amino acids. The germline CDR1 and CDR2 sequences are SGHNT and YYREEE (reference sequence). For the CDR3, the DNA is TGTGCCAGCAGCTTGTTACTAGCGGGAGGCACAGATACGCAGTATTTT. Its protein product is CASSLLLAGGTDTQYF. Variable domain in full (rest from reference TRBV5-4 and TRBJ2-3): ETGVTQSPTHLIKTRGQQVTLRCSSQSGHNTVSWYQQALGQGPQFIFQYYREEENGRGNFPPRFSGLQFPNYSSELNVNALELDDSALYLCASSLLLAGGTDTQYFGPGTRLTVL.

This chain uses TRBV19 with TRBJ2-4, with D unclear. From germline, CDR1 is LNHDA and CDR2 SQIVND (reference sequence). This CDR3 region has 15 residues. The V and J ends lost 5 bases and 0 bases respectively, with 11 bases between them. The CDR3 bases are TGTGCCAGTAGTCCGGTGGATATAGCCAAAAACATTCAGTACTTC. It specifies CASSPVDIAKNIQYF.

This chain connects TRBV6-1 to TRBJ1-5, with D possibly matching TRBD1 (6 bases). This CDR3 is 13 amino acids long. Germline CDR1 is MNHNS and CDR2 is SASEGT. Trimming removed 1 base from V and 7 bases from J, with 8 bases in between. CDR3 nucleotide sequence: TGTGCCAGCAGTGAAGAAGGGGGGCAGCCCCAGCATTTT. As protein: CASSEEGGQPQHF.

The chain uses TRBV7-6 and TRBJ2-5; D remains unclear. V shed 4 bases and J shed 4 bases, with 10 bases lying between them. This CDR3 has 13 residues. Germline CDR1 and CDR2: SGHVS and FNYEAQ. The CDR3 DNA reads TGTGCCAGCAGCTCAAATGGCGGAGAGACCCAGTACTTC. Translating it yields CASSSNGGETQYF.

The chain recombines TRBV5-4 with TRBJ1-1; D is unclear. V shed 0 bases and J shed 6 bases, with 12 bases lying between them. Germline loops: CDR1 SGHNT, CDR2 YYREEE (reference sequence). This CDR3 has 14 amino acids. The CDR3 sequence: CASSLGTGIAEAFF. In DNA form, the CDR3 reads TGTGCCAGCAGCTTGGGTACGGGGATCGCTGAAGCTTTCTTT. Using reference TRBV5-4 and TRBJ1-1 for the parts outside the CDR3, the full variable domain is ETGVTQSPTHLIKTRGQQVTLRCSSQSGHNTVSWYQQALGQGPQFIFQYYREEENGRGNFPPRFSGLQFPNYSSELNVNALELDDSALYLCASSLGTGIAEAFFGQGTRLTVV.

This sequence joins TRBV4-3 and TRBJ2-1, with D possibly matching TRBD1 (6 bases). Between the trimmed V and J ends, which lost 0 bases and 5 bases, there was a span of 11 bases. This CDR3 region has 15 residues. Germline CDR1 and CDR2: LGHNA and YSLEER. Written as DNA, the CDR3 is TGCGCCAGCAGCCAAGATCTCAGGACAGACAATGAGCAGTTCTTC. Encoded protein: CASSQDLRTDNEQFF.

The chain combines TRBV10-3 with TRBJ2-5; D might be TRBD1 (5 bases). Germline CDR1 and CDR2: ENHRY and SYGVKD. The V end was cut by 4 bases, the J end by 5 bases, with 11 bases between. This CDR3 has 13 residues. As DNA, the CDR3 is TGTGCCATCAGTGGGGGCTCTGGGGAGACCCAGTACTTC. Its translation is CAISGGSGETQYF.

The chain joins TRBV25-1 to TRBJ2-2; no firm D call. V lost 7 bases and J lost 3, with 9 bases in between. The CDR3 extends over 13 amino acids. Germline loops: CDR1 MGHDK, CDR2 SYGVNS. The CDR3 reads CASMSPDTGELFF. In DNA form, the CDR3 reads TGTGCCAGCATGAGCCCTGACACCGGGGAGCTGTTTTTT. Variable domain in full (rest from reference TRBV25-1 and TRBJ2-2): EADIYQTPRYLVIGTGKKITLECSQTMGHDKMYWYQQDPGMELHLIHYSYGVNSTEKGDLSSESTVSRIRTEHFPLTLESARPSHTSQYLCASMSPDTGELFFGEGSRLTVL.

CDR3 residues: CASSESQGTDTQYF. DNA for the CDR3: TGTGCCAGCAGTGAGAGCCAGGGCACAGATACGCAGTATTTT. The chain combines TRBV2 with TRBJ2-3; D call uncertain. CDR1 is SNHLY and CDR2 is FYNNEI in the germline V gene. This CDR3 has 14 residues. The V end was cut by 3 bases, the J end by 1 base, with 8 bases between.

This chain uses TRBV28 with TRBJ2-5; TRBD2 aligns across 10 bases. With V trimmed by 6 bases and J by 5 bases, 6 bases remained unmatched. The CDR3 runs to 14 residues. Germline CDR1 and CDR2: MDHEN and SYDVKM. CDR3: CASRSSGSLETQYF. CDR3 coding DNA: TGTGCCAGCAGGTCTAGCGGGAGTCTGGAGACCCAGTACTTC.

The J gene is TRBJ1-4, the V gene TRBV11-2, with D uncertain. V lost 2 bases, J lost 11 bases, and 12 bases lay in between. CDR1 is SGHAT and CDR2 is FQNNGV in the germline V gene. The CDR3 consists of 13 residues. CDR3 DNA sequence: TGTGCCAGCAGCTTAAGGGCAGTAGAGAAACTGTTTTTT. Translating gives CASSLRAVEKLFF.

This clone showed up just once. Distinct nucleotide sequences in the sample also encode this CDR3. V gene TRBV11-2 combines with J gene TRBJ2-7, with TRBD1 matching 7 bases. Germline lookup yields CDR1 SGHAT and CDR2 FQNNGV. CDR3 size: 15 residues. J was trimmed by 1 base and V by 5 bases; bases with no gene match: 8. The CDR3, as DNA: TGTGCCAGCAGCCACCGGGACAGAGGGTCCTACGAGCAGTACTTC. Its protein is CASSHRDRGSYEQYF. Full variable domain (remainder filled in from reference TRBV11-2 and TRBJ2-7): EAGVAQSPRYKIIEKRQSVAFWCNPISGHATLYWYQQILGQGPKLLIQFQNNGVVDDSQLPKDRFSAERLKGVDSTLKIQPAKLEDSAVYLCASSHRDRGSYEQYFGPGTRLTVT.

The chain employs TRBV18 and TRBJ1-2; D is perhaps TRBD1 (6 bases). The CDR3 spans 14 residues. The germline V and J ends were trimmed by 2 bases and 3 bases, with 10 bases remaining between them. CDR1 KGHSH and CDR2 LQKENI come from the germline V gene. The CDR3 loop is CASSPVTGYYGYTF. CDR3 sequence (DNA): TGTGCCAGCTCACCAGTAACAGGGTACTATGGCTACACCTTC.

This chain connects TRBV7-9 to TRBJ2-3; D not resolved. The CDR3 loop spans 16 amino acids. The germline V gene encodes CDR1 SEHNR and CDR2 FQNEAQ (reference sequence). V was cut by 3 bases and J by 1 base, with 14 bases left in between. CDR3 in amino acids: CASSFIRQARTDTQYF. CDR3 nucleotide sequence: TGTGCCAGCAGCTTTATTCGCCAAGCCCGCACAGATACGCAGTATTTT.

J is TRBJ2-5 and V is TRBV5-8, with D tentatively TRBD1 or TRBD2 (5 bases each). Germline CDR1 reads SGHTS; CDR2 reads YDEGEE. The CDR3 sequence is 13 residues long. V lost 2 bases and J 5 bases, leaving 10 bases between the germline ends. Here the CDR3 DNA reads TGTGCCAGCAGCTTCGGGACGGCTGAGACCCAGTACTTC. It translates to CASSFGTAETQYF.

J is TRBJ2-5 and V is TRBV6-6, with 7 nucleotides matching TRBD1. CDR1 is MNHNY, CDR2 SVGAGI, per germline (reference sequence). The CDR3 runs 14 residues. Trimming cost V 9 bases and J 2 bases; bases outside gene matches: 9. The CDR3 nucleotides read TGTGCCAGTAAAGGACAGGTTTTACAAGAGACCCAGTACTTC. Translation gives CASKGQVLQETQYF.